Below are 6 T cell receptor beta chains sequenced from a single sample in a study of regulatory T cells in long-lasting Graves disease. Construction of TCR beta libraries relied on iRepertoire HTBI primers and on Arm-PCR targeting CDR3 regions. TCRdb redid the calling of the multiplex PCR reads with MiXCR, one entry per CDR3 protein. The sample lists fewer than 650,000 distinct CDR3 sequences; roughly 15% were seen once. Time point described: newly diagnosed GD, antithyroid drugs for less than 3 months. Isolated PBMC RNA provided the starting material for the TCR library. This same sample was also part of a study on T cells in Graves' hyperthyroidism and ophthalmopathy.

The sequenced sample was peripheral blood mononuclear cells (PBMCs), obtained at new diagnosis, from a patient treated with antithyroid drugs. The receptors were sampled from a woman younger than 45 with Graves disease.

This clonotype was observed a few times. The chain links TRBV14 to TRBJ1-3; D remains unclear. This CDR3 has 15 residues. Germline V CDR1 and CDR2: SGHDN, FVKESK. The V end was cut by 2 bases, the J end by 1 base, with 9 bases between. As DNA, the CDR3 is TGTGCCAGCAGCCAACAATACCTATCTGGAAACACCATATATTTT. Its protein is CASSQQYLSGNTIYF.

This clonotype showed up many times. The chain joins TRBV27 to TRBJ2-5; a possible D gene is TRBD2 (7 bases). CDR1 is MNHEY and CDR2 is SMNVEV in the germline V gene (reference sequence). Trimming took 5 bases from V and 5 from J, leaving 18 bases between them. CDR3 length equals 15 residues. CDR3 loop: CASSALRGAPETQYF. CDR3 nucleotides: TGTGCCAGCAGTGCTCTACGGGGGGCGCCTGAGACCCAGTACTTC.

This clonotype was seen a few times. A read error may account for a junction end that differs from germline. J is TRBJ2-3 and V is TRBV27; D is uncertain. CDR3 length: 13 amino acids. CDR1 is MNHEY and CDR2 is SMNVEV in the germline V gene (reference sequence). Here the CDR3 reads CTSSPPERDTQYF. The CDR3 region has the DNA TGTACCAGCAGTCCCCCAGAGAGAGATACGCAGTATTTT.

To note about this clonotype: A far larger clone is a single base away, which makes a read error likely. This chain connects TRBV6-1 to TRBJ1-1; TRBD1 might be the D (5 bases). The length of the CDR3 is 13 residues. Germline V gives CDR1 MNHNS, CDR2 SASEGT. CDR3 nucleotide sequence: TGTGCCAGCAGGGGGAGGGGCGGCACTGAAACTTTCTTT. Protein: CASRGRGGTETFF.

The chain joins TRBV5-1 to TRBJ2-3; TRBD1 aligns across 9 bases. The CDR3 consists of 14 residues. V lost 5 bases to trimming and J lost 2 bases; unmatched junction nucleotides: 3. The V gene's germline CDR1 is SGHRS and CDR2 YFSETQ. The CDR3 DNA is TGCGCCAGCAGTGGGACAGGGACCACAGATACGCAGTATTTT. Protein sequence: CASSGTGTTDTQYF.

The V gene is TRBV19, the J gene TRBJ2-1; TRBD1 aligns across 9 bases. The trim removed 3 bases at V and 6 bases at J, leaving 6 bases unmatched. Germline assignment: CDR1 LNHDA and CDR2 SQIVND (reference sequence). The CDR3 contains 15 residues. The CDR3 DNA sequence: TGTGCCAGTAGTATTACCGGGACAGGGATCAATGAGCAGTTCTTC. Translated, it gives CASSITGTGINEQFF.